This passage covers 16 T cell receptor beta chains from one sample sequenced in a study of PD-1 blockade in classical Hodgkin lymphoma. Only in-frame clones appear in the TCRdb table, and some are missing; sequencing was by immunoSEQ multiplex PCR. The table includes 18,000 or so clones, over 80% detected once. Specified time point: newly diagnosed, previously untreated cHL patient sample. Researchers report purifying CD4+ T cells from thawed PBMCs by magnetic negative selection. Material for sequencing was CD4+ T cells from blood. All receptors derive from a human donor with classical Hodgkin lymphoma.

The chain is built from TRBV18 and TRBJ2-1; D possibly matches TRBD1 or TRBD2 (5 bases each). V lost 2 bases to trimming and J lost 4 bases, with 9 bases between them. The CDR3 has 14 amino acids. Germline-derived CDR1 and CDR2 are KGHSH and LQKENI. The CDR3 here is CASSPGTEYNEQFF. In DNA form, the CDR3 reads TGTGCCAGCTCACCAGGGACCGAATACAATGAGCAGTTCTTC.

The chain joins TRBV5-1 to TRBJ1-1; 10 bases fit TRBD1. This CDR3 has 15 amino acids. CDR1 is SGHRS, CDR2 YFSETQ, per germline. V shed 4 bases and J 6 bases; nucleotides not matched to a gene: 9. As DNA, the CDR3 is TGCGCCAGCAGCAAGGAGACAGGGGGCTTTTCTGAAGCTTTCTTT. Residues: CASSKETGGFSEAFF.

The rearrangement links TRBV6-6 to TRBJ2-3; 7 nucleotides line up with TRBD2. Germline V gene lookup returns CDR1 MNHNY and CDR2 SVGAGI (reference sequence). With 4 bases clipped from V and 0 bases from J, the junction kept 7 bases outside the gene matches. The length of the CDR3 is 16 residues. CDR3 sequence: CASSSPAGASTDTQYF. The CDR3 nucleotides read TGTGCCAGCAGTTCGCCGGCGGGAGCTAGCACAGATACGCAGTATTTT.

This clone has only one observation. As DNA, the CDR3 is TGTGCCAGCATCAGGCAGGACTACGAGCAGTACTTC. Translating gives CASIRQDYEQYF. This chain uses TRBV2 with TRBJ2-7, with no clear D. This CDR3 comprises 12 residues. Germline CDR1 is SNHLY and CDR2 is FYNNEI. Between the trimmed V and J ends, which lost 7 bases and 3 bases, there was a span of 10 bases. The whole variable domain, remainder taken from reference TRBV2 and TRBJ2-7, is EPEVTQTPSHQVTQMGQEVILRCVPISNHLYFYWYRQILGQKVEFLVSFYNNEISEKSEIFDDQFSVERPDGSNFTLKIRSTKLEDSAMYFCASIRQDYEQYFGPGTRLTVT.

V usage is TRBV15 and J usage is TRBJ1-4; D is perhaps TRBD1 (5 bases). This CDR3 spans 15 amino acids. Germline CDR1 is LNHNV and CDR2 is YYDKDF (reference sequence). V lost 2 bases to trimming and J lost 7 bases, with 14 bases between them. CDR3 DNA sequence: TGTGCCACCAGCAGACAGGGATTTAACAGTGAAAAACTGTTTTTT. Encoded protein: CATSRQGFNSEKLFF.

V and J are TRBV10-3 and TRBJ1-5; TRBD1 is a possible D gene (6 bases). The CDR3 sequence is 16 residues long. The germline V and J ends were trimmed by 8 bases and 1 base, with 18 bases remaining between them. Germline CDR1 and CDR2: ENHRY and SYGVKD. Written as DNA, the CDR3 is TGTGCCATCTCAGATCAGGGGCCCGGGAGCAATCAGCCCCAGCATTTT. Protein product: CAISDQGPGSNQPQHF.

This clone turned up a few times. J is TRBJ1-2 and V is TRBV7-9, with a weak D call TRBD1 (6 bases). Germline CDR1 and CDR2: SEHNR and FQNEAQ (reference sequence). This CDR3 has 14 residues. With 6 bases removed from V and 3 bases from J, the gap between germline ends came to 14 bases. The CDR3 is CASSHGTSDYGYTF. In DNA, the CDR3 is TGTGCCAGCAGTCACGGGACATCTGACTATGGCTACACCTTC.

This clone is categorized as medium-sized. This CDR3 fails to terminate in the conserved phenylalanine or tryptophan, so it likely reflects a read error. The DNA is left out, because the CDR3 cannot be placed on it with certainty; the CDR3 is given as TCRdb lists it. The gene calls are TRBV6-1 and TRBJ2-7; the table's D call, TRBD2, was not checked against the DNA. Germline assignment: CDR1 MNHNS and CDR2 SASEGT. The CDR3 is 11 amino acids in total, end residues counted. CDR3 in amino acids: CASSESAVTLL.

V and J are TRBV5-8 and TRBJ2-7; D is ambiguous. V lost 0 bases, J lost 0 bases, and 10 bases lay in between. Germline values: CDR1 SGHTS, CDR2 YDEGEE. The CDR3 has 15 residues. DNA for the CDR3: TGTGCCAGCAGCTTGGCTTCCAAGAGCTCCTACGAGCAGTACTTC. Translation gives CASSLASKSSYEQYF.

The V call is TRBV15, the J call TRBJ2-2; perhaps TRBD2 as D (6 bases). The CDR3 extends over 13 amino acids. V was trimmed by 6 bases and J by 6 bases, leaving 11 bases between them. Germline V gene lookup returns CDR1 LNHNV and CDR2 YYDKDF (reference sequence). CDR3 amino acids: CATRGGLAGELFF. The DNA of the CDR3 is TGTGCCACCAGGGGGGGACTCGCCGGGGAGCTGTTTTTT.

The chain joins TRBV21-1 to TRBJ2-7; the DNA was not used to check the table's D call, TRBD1. TRBV21-1 is noted as a pseudogene. This CDR3 region has 16 residues. The CDR3 protein is CASSKWGDRGPYEQYF. DNA for the CDR3: TGTGCCAGCAGCAAATGGGGGGACAGGGGGCCCTACGAGCAGTACTTC.

This chain links TRBV25-1 with TRBJ2-7; 7 nucleotides match TRBD1. Looked up from germline, CDR1 is MGHDK and CDR2 is SYGVNS. The CDR3 has 16 residues. V trimming: 4 bases; J trimming: 0 bases; junction bases outside the gene matches: 9. Here the CDR3 reads CASSGPRQGSSYEQYF. The CDR3 DNA follows: TGTGCCAGCAGTGGGCCGCGACAGGGAAGCTCCTACGAGCAGTACTTC.

This clone showed up just once. V usage is TRBV7-9 and J usage is TRBJ2-7; D perhaps matches TRBD1 (6 bases). Trimming removed 5 bases at V and 4 bases at J, with 24 bases between. The CDR3 is made up of 17 amino acids. Germline lookup yields CDR1 SEHNR and CDR2 FQNEAQ (reference sequence). This chain's CDR3 is CASSAQGWGLLTYEQYF. As DNA, the CDR3 is TGTGCCAGCAGCGCCCAAGGGTGGGGGCTGCTCACTTACGAGCAGTACTTC.

Only one count was recorded for this clone. The V gene is TRBV5-1, the J gene TRBJ2-5; a possible D gene is TRBD2 (7 bases). V lost 0 bases and J lost 3, with 15 bases in between. This CDR3 spans 16 amino acids. From germline, CDR1 is SGHRS and CDR2 YFSETQ. CDR3 protein: CASSLGGGGAEETQYF. CDR3 DNA sequence: TGCGCCAGCAGCTTGGGGGGGGGCGGGGCTGAAGAGACCCAGTACTTC.

This clone has only one observation. J is TRBJ2-7 and V is TRBV28; 7 bases map to TRBD2. V gave up 10 bases and J gave up 1 base; unmatched junction bases: 13. The CDR3 extends over 15 amino acids. Germline loops: CDR1 MDHEN, CDR2 SYDVKM. The CDR3 DNA reads TGTGCCACCAAATTTGGACTAGGGAGTTCCTACGAGCAGTACTTC. It specifies CATKFGLGSSYEQYF.

The chain uses TRBV5-1 and TRBJ1-1; 10 nucleotides align to TRBD1. Trimming removed 4 bases from V and 3 bases from J; junction bases left unmatched: 9. This CDR3 is built from 16 residues. Germline values: CDR1 SGHRS, CDR2 YFSETQ. CDR3 nucleotide sequence: TGCGCCAGCAGCCCGACAGGGGGCAACGGGTACACTGAAGCTTTCTTT. It is translated as CASSPTGGNGYTEAFF.